Each of the 32 T cell receptor beta chains below was sequenced from the same sample in a study of T-cell reconstitution after alpha-beta-depleted transplantation in children. Construction of the TCRbeta library involved unique molecular identifiers. MiXCR, run by TCRdb on the PCR reads, gives a single entry per CDR3 protein. This table has hundreds of thousands of distinct CDR3 sequences, around a sixth appearing once. The material was PBMCs from the stem cell graft donor, obtained from the stem cell graft. These receptors were obtained from a human donor who donated a stem cell graft to a child with acute myeloid leukemia.

This clonotype has at least ten counts. This chain links TRBV5-1 with TRBJ2-6; 8 positions match TRBD1. V trimming: 5 bases; J trimming: 1 base; junction bases outside the gene matches: 14. Germline V gives CDR1 SGHRS, CDR2 YFSETQ. The CDR3 runs 19 residues. The CDR3 DNA sequence: TGCGCCAGCAGTCCGGACAGGGCCTTCTTCAATTCTGGGGCCAACGTCCTGACTTTC. Translating gives CASSPDRAFFNSGANVLTF.

V usage is TRBV6-2 or TRBV6-3 and J usage is TRBJ1-6; a weak D match, TRBD1 (5 bases). CDR3 length equals 19 residues. Germline lookup yields CDR1 MNHEY and CDR2 SVGEGT. Trimming cost V 2 bases and J 1 base, with 18 bases left between them. CDR3 residues: CASSYRVARASSYNSPLHF. The DNA for the CDR3 is TGTGCCAGCAGTTACCGGGTCGCCAGGGCGAGTTCCTATAATTCACCCCTCCACTTT.

This clonotype has at least ten counts. The gene calls are TRBV5-6 and TRBJ2-2; the match to TRBD1 covers 7 bases. With V trimmed by 5 bases and J by 7 bases, 11 bases remained unmatched. The length of the CDR3 is 15 residues. CDR1 SGHDT and CDR2 YYEEEE come from the germline V gene. The CDR3 DNA sequence: TGTGCCAGCAGGACTCGACAGGGAAGGATCGGGGAGCTGTTTTTT. It translates to CASRTRQGRIGELFF.

This clonotype was counted ten times or more. The rearrangement uses TRBV6-1 and TRBJ2-5; TRBD1 is a possible D gene (6 bases). Deletions cut 6 bases from V and 1 base from J, with 12 bases between. Germline V gives CDR1 MNHNS, CDR2 SASEGT. This CDR3 contains 14 residues. CDR3 amino acids: CASSRRTVQETQYF. In DNA, the CDR3 is TGTGCCAGCAGCCGGAGGACAGTCCAAGAGACCCAGTACTTC.

The J gene is TRBJ2-1, the V gene TRBV20-1; D not certain. Germline V lookup: CDR1 DFQATT, CDR2 SNEGSKA (reference sequence). Trimming pared 2 bases from V and 7 bases from J, leaving 12 bases between. The CDR3 sequence is 13 residues long. The CDR3 DNA follows: TGCAGTGCTAGACCGTCGACGAGGAATGAGCAGTTCTTC. It yields the protein CSARPSTRNEQFF.

The V and J genes are TRBV9 and TRBJ2-1, with 9 nucleotides matching TRBD2. The CDR3 totals 17 residues. Germline values: CDR1 SGDLS, CDR2 YYNGEE. V shed 6 bases and J 2 bases; nucleotides not matched to a gene: 12. Here the CDR3 reads CASTAERGAQAYNEQFF. DNA of the CDR3: TGTGCCAGCACGGCCGAGCGGGGGGCCCAAGCCTACAATGAGCAGTTCTTC.

This clonotype was seen more than once but under ten times. The V gene is TRBV24-1, the J gene TRBJ2-3; TRBD2 matches 10 bases. V was clipped by 9 bases and J by 5 bases; unmatched bases: 10. CDR1 is KGHDR and CDR2 is SFDVKD in the germline V gene. There are 15 residues in the CDR3. In DNA, the CDR3 is TGTGCCACCCCCCCGGGAAGCGGGGGGGGAGATACGCAGTATTTT. It codes for CATPPGSGGGDTQYF.

This clonotype was seen more than once but under ten times. A much larger clone lies a single base off, so this may be a read error. The rearrangement joins TRBV5-4 to TRBJ1-2; D is uncertain. Between the trimmed V and J ends, which lost 4 bases and 2 bases, there was a span of 6 bases. The CDR3 spans 12 residues. The germline V gene has CDR1 SGHNT and CDR2 YYREEE (reference sequence). CDR3 bases: TGTGCCAGCAGCGGCCACAACTATGGCTACACCTTC. This encodes CASSGHNYGYTF.

This clonotype was seen a handful of times. The chain carries TRBV7-9 and TRBJ1-2; TRBD1 agrees at 7 bases. V was clipped by 6 bases and J by 7 bases; unmatched bases: 11. The germline V gene encodes CDR1 SEHNR and CDR2 FQNEAQ (reference sequence). The CDR3 is 14 residues long. CDR3 region: CASSFATGDGGYTF. The CDR3 nucleotides are TGTGCCAGCAGTTTTGCCACAGGGGACGGTGGCTACACCTTC.

The genes are TRBV4-1 and TRBJ2-1; D is perhaps TRBD1 (5 bases). The CDR3 is 14 residues long. Trimming took 8 bases from V and 2 from J, leaving 13 bases between them. Germline V CDR1 and CDR2: MGHRA, YSYEKL. The CDR3 nucleotides read TGCGCCAGCGCTCAAGCAGGGACCTACAATGAGCAGTTCTTC. Amino acids: CASAQAGTYNEQFF.

The chain joins TRBV4-3 to TRBJ1-1, with D perhaps TRBD1 (5 bases). The CDR3 runs 16 residues. Germline CDR1 LGHNA, CDR2 YSLEER. V was clipped by 0 bases and J by 1 base, with 12 bases between them. The DNA for the CDR3 is TGCGCCAGCAGCCAAGAACAGACAGCCCCGAACACTGAAGCTTTCTTT. Translated: CASSQEQTAPNTEAFF.

This clonotype was observed a handful of times. CDR3 sequence (DNA): TGTGCCAGCAGCCCCGGGACAGGCAACAATGAGCAGTTCTTC. Translation gives CASSPGTGNNEQFF. The chain couples TRBV7-9 to TRBJ2-1; 8 bases match TRBD1. The CDR3 totals 14 residues. The germline V gene encodes CDR1 SEHNR and CDR2 FQNEAQ (reference sequence). Trimming removed 5 bases from V and 5 bases from J; junction bases left unmatched: 5. Full variable domain (missing parts from reference TRBV7-9 and TRBJ2-1): DTGVSQNPRHKITKRGQNVTFRCDPISEHNRLYWYRQTLGQGPEFLTYFQNEAQLEKSRLLSDRFSAERPKGSFSTLEIQRTEQGDSAMYLCASSPGTGNNEQFFGPGTRLTVL.

This clonotype was observed a handful of times. V gene TRBV28 combines with J gene TRBJ2-5; D is uncertain. The CDR3 runs 14 residues. The germline gives CDR1 MDHEN, CDR2 SYDVKM. V was clipped by 3 bases and J by 5 bases, with 13 bases between them. CDR3 DNA sequence: TGTGCCAGCAGTTTGTCCGTGGGGATGGAGACCCAGTACTTC. Its protein product is CASSLSVGMETQYF.

This clonotype was seen repeatedly, ten times or more. The chain carries TRBV20-1 and TRBJ2-2; 9 nucleotides align to TRBD1. Per the germline V gene, CDR1 is DFQATT and CDR2 is SNEGSKA (reference sequence). This CDR3 has 15 amino acids. After removal of 1 base from V and 6 bases from J, the junction contained 6 bases not matched to a gene. The CDR3 sequence is CSARVLQGAAGELFF. The CDR3 DNA follows: TGCAGTGCTAGAGTTTTACAGGGGGCCGCCGGGGAGCTGTTTTTT.

The V call is TRBV25-1, the J call TRBJ2-5; 7 bases line up with TRBD1. CDR1 is MGHDK and CDR2 is SYGVNS in the germline V gene. Germline trimming cut 0 bases from V and 2 bases from J; bases unmatched to any gene: 3. The CDR3 runs to 15 residues. CDR3 residues: CASSEYMDRQETQYF. The CDR3 nucleotides are TGTGCCAGCAGTGAATACATGGACAGGCAAGAGACCCAGTACTTC.

This clonotype showed up many times. The CDR3 nucleotides are TGCGCCAGCAGTGGGAGGCGGAACACTGAAGCTTTCTTT. This encodes CASSGRRNTEAFF. The rearrangement joins TRBV10-2 to TRBJ1-1; no clear D gene. There are 13 residues in the CDR3. The V end was cut by 4 bases, the J end by 1 base, with 7 bases between. CDR1 and CDR2 (germline): WSHSY, SAAADI.

The table lists this clonotype with many counts. The genes are TRBV11-2 and TRBJ2-3; maybe TRBD1 (6 bases). This CDR3 has 15 residues. Germline CDR1 reads SGHAT; CDR2 reads FQNNGV. The V end was cut by 4 bases, the J end by 0 bases, with 11 bases between. CDR3 sequence reads: CASSSGHFSTDTQYF. DNA of the CDR3: TGTGCCAGCAGCTCGGGACACTTTAGCACAGATACGCAGTATTTT.

This clonotype was detected many times. CDR3 DNA: TGCAGTGCTAGATCGGGGGGGAAGACCCGAAGCAATCAGCCCCAGCATTTT. Translation gives CSARSGGKTRSNQPQHF. The chain carries TRBV20-1 and TRBJ1-5, with D perhaps matching TRBD1 (5 bases). The CDR3 spans 17 residues. V was clipped by 2 bases and J by 1 base, with 18 bases between them. Germline V gene lookup returns CDR1 DFQATT and CDR2 SNEGSKA (reference sequence).

This clonotype was observed once. V gene TRBV7-2 combines with J gene TRBJ1-3; TRBD1 matches at 9 bases. The trim removed 5 bases at V and 1 base at J, leaving 9 bases unmatched. Germline values: CDR1 SGHTA, CDR2 FQGNSA. This CDR3 is 17 amino acids long. The CDR3 coding sequence is TGTGCCAGCAGCCCGGGGACAGGGTACGCTTCTGGAAACACCATATATTTT. Translating gives CASSPGTGYASGNTIYF.

This clonotype was seen at least ten times. The V gene is TRBV12-3 or TRBV12-4, the J gene TRBJ2-1, with D unclear. With 2 bases removed from V and 2 bases from J, the gap between germline ends came to 7 bases. The CDR3 runs to 14 residues. The CDR3 DNA is TGTGCCAGCAGTTTACACGCAGCCTACAATGAGCAGTTCTTC. Translation gives CASSLHAAYNEQFF.

This clonotype is a singleton in its sample. This rearrangement joins TRBV7-9 to TRBJ1-2, with 7 bases that match TRBD1. Germline values: CDR1 SEHNR, CDR2 FQNEAQ (reference sequence). V was pared by 5 bases and J by 6 bases, with 6 bases of the junction left unmatched. The CDR3 spans 13 residues. The CDR3 region has the DNA TGTGCCAGCAGCACCCGACAGGGCAATGGCTACACCTTC. Its protein product is CASSTRQGNGYTF.

This clonotype was observed many times. This chain uses TRBV6-2 or TRBV6-3 with TRBJ2-5; a weak D match, TRBD1 (5 bases). Germline values: CDR1 MNHEY, CDR2 SVGEGT. V was cut by 5 bases and J by 0 bases, with 13 bases left in between. The CDR3 covers 15 residues. CDR3 protein: CASSLPRQNQETQYF. CDR3 DNA sequence: TGTGCCAGCAGTCTCCCTCGACAGAACCAAGAGACCCAGTACTTC.

The chain links TRBV5-6 to TRBJ2-3, with D possibly TRBD2 on 5 matching bases. The germline CDR1 and CDR2 sequences are SGHDT and YYEEEE. V lost 5 bases and J lost 6, with 13 bases in between. This CDR3 has 13 amino acids. CDR3 nucleotide sequence: TGTGCCAGCAGTTTTGGACCGGGGGATACGCAGTATTTT. It translates to CASSFGPGDTQYF.

The V and J genes are TRBV4-1 and TRBJ1-5; D gene uncertain. Trimming shortened V by 1 base and J by 2 bases, and 9 bases separated the two germline ends. The germline V gene has CDR1 MGHRA and CDR2 YSYEKL. The CDR3 runs to 15 residues. The chain's CDR3 is CASSQAEQRNQPQHF. As DNA, the CDR3 is TGCGCCAGCAGCCAAGCTGAACAGCGCAATCAGCCCCAGCATTTT.

The J gene is TRBJ2-5, the V gene TRBV5-5; possibly TRBD2 for D (6 bases). Germline CDR1 reads SGHKS; CDR2 reads YYEKEE (reference sequence). The CDR3 loop spans 15 amino acids. Trimming pared 4 bases from V and 5 bases from J, leaving 18 bases between. The CDR3 reads CASSRFVGGAETQYF. CDR3 coding DNA: TGTGCCAGCAGCCGATTCGTCGGGGGTGCGGAGACCCAGTACTTC. Together with reference TRBV5-5 and TRBJ2-5, the CDR3 gives the full variable domain: DAGVTQSPTHLIKTRGQQVTLRCSPISGHKSVSWYQQVLGQGPQFIFQYYEKEERGRGNFPDRFSARQFPNYSSELNVNALLLGDSALYLCASSRFVGGAETQYFGPGTRLLVL.

This clonotype was seen more than once but under ten times. The chain has TRBV20-1 and TRBJ2-3, with 7 bases matching TRBD2. Germline values: CDR1 DFQATT, CDR2 SNEGSKA (reference sequence). The CDR3 contains 14 residues. V dropped 3 bases and J dropped 3; count of bases not matched to a gene: 6. The CDR3 protein is CSASLGGETDTQYF. The CDR3 DNA reads as TGCAGTGCTAGTCTGGGGGGGGAAACAGATACGCAGTATTTT.

In this sample, this clonotype turned up many times. This chain links TRBV29-1 with TRBJ2-1, with D maybe TRBD1 (6 bases). Deletions cut 6 bases from V and 8 bases from J, with 11 bases between. The CDR3 is 11 residues long. Germline loops: CDR1 SQVTM, CDR2 ANQGSEA. The CDR3 here is CSVPQGDEQFF. Here the CDR3 DNA reads TGCAGCGTCCCACAGGGCGATGAGCAGTTCTTC.

The sample holds many counts of this clonotype. The V and J genes are TRBV20-1 and TRBJ1-1; D is perhaps TRBD1 (5 bases). Looked up from germline, CDR1 is DFQATT and CDR2 is SNEGSKA (reference sequence). The CDR3 contains 13 residues. The CDR3 DNA is TGCAGCCCCGGCGGGGACCCGAACACTGAAGCTTTCTTT. Amino acids: CSPGGDPNTEAFF.

This clonotype was observed many times. The rearrangement uses TRBV29-1 and TRBJ2-5; possibly TRBD2 for D (6 bases). Trimming cost V 7 bases and J 2 bases, with 11 bases left between them. Germline-derived CDR1 and CDR2 are SQVTM and ANQGSEA. The CDR3 spans 12 residues. CDR3 nucleotide sequence: TGCAGCGCCACGGGGGATCAAGAGACCCAGTACTTC. Encoded protein: CSATGDQETQYF.

This clonotype appeared many times. The gene calls are TRBV7-2 and TRBJ1-1; no clear D. There are 14 residues in the CDR3. Germline lookup yields CDR1 SGHTA and CDR2 FQGNSA. Trimming pared 1 base from V and 4 bases from J, leaving 10 bases between. The CDR3 sequence is CASSLGSSSTEAFF. CDR3 nucleotides: TGTGCCAGCAGCTTAGGGTCGTCTAGCACTGAAGCTTTCTTT.

The table lists this clonotype with many counts. The V and J genes are TRBV20-1 and TRBJ2-3; D gene uncertain. Germline-derived CDR1 and CDR2 are DFQATT and SNEGSKA (reference sequence). Trimming shortened V by 3 bases and J by 2 bases, and 15 bases separated the two germline ends. This CDR3 contains 15 residues. DNA for the CDR3: TGCAGTGCTAGTCCCCTCACTTCGATCACAGATACGCAGTATTTT. Translation: CSASPLTSITDTQYF.

The chain couples TRBV12-3 or TRBV12-4 to TRBJ2-2; a possible D gene is TRBD2 (6 bases). This CDR3 is built from 14 residues. V lost 7 bases and J 4 bases, leaving 13 bases between the germline ends. As DNA, the CDR3 is TGTGCCAGCACCCAATGGGGAGGCACCGGGGAGCTGTTTTTT. Its translation is CASTQWGGTGELFF.